The sequence of this TCR beta chain was determined in a study of blood T cell repertoires in COVID-19. Study information: Sites in the United States, Italy and Spain provided acute and convalescent COVID-19 samples. Nucleic acid was either cDNA or gDNA, and it came from T cells, B-cell-depleted T cells, or PBMCs.

Trimming stripped 5 bases from V and 5 bases from J, with 16 bases between. Germline V CDR1 and CDR2: SGHTS, YDEGEE. The CDR3 consists of 15 residues. Authors' processing steps: Amplification of reference gene primers provided the estimated nucleated cell counts. Sequenced by immunoSEQ multiplex PCR; TCRdb stores in-frame clones only, minus some. V and J calls and clone size follow that table, whereas D and trimming were derived from the DNA. The sample lists 220,000 or so clones, 75% to 90% occurring once. Sequenced sample: peripheral blood. This chain links TRBV5-8 with TRBJ2-2; maybe TRBD2 (6 bases). The origin of this receptor is a man aged 55 to 70 who had recovered from COVID-19. CDR3 loop: CASRFSGGWTGELFF. CDR3 nucleotides: TGTGCCAGCAGGTTTTCCGGGGGATGGACCGGGGAGCTGTTTTTT.